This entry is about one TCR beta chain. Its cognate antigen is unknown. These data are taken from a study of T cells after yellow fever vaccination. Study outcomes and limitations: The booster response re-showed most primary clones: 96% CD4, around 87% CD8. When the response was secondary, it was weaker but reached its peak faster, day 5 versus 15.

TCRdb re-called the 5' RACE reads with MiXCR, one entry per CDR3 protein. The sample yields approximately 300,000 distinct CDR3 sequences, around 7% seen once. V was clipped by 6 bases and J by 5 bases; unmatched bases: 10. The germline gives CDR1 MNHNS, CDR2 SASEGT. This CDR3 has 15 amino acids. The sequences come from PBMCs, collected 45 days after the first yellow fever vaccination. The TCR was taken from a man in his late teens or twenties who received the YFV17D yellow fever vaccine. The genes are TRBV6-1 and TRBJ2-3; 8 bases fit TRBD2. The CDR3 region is CASSPTSGERDTQYF. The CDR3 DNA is TGTGCCAGCAGCCCTACTAGCGGCGAGAGAGATACGCAGTATTTT.